This T cell receptor (beta chain) was documented in a study of cytomegalovirus exposure and HLA in healthy donors. The CDR3 covers 14 residues. Germline V gene data show CDR1 as GTSNPN and CDR2 as SVGIG (reference sequence). V lost 2 bases and J 9 bases, leaving 17 bases between the germline ends. This clone has just one count. Its antigen is unidentified. TCRdb's copy holds only in-frame clones and misses some; the assay was immunoSEQ multiplex PCR. Altogether around 70,000 clones are present, about 95% being singletons, with the ten largest covering about 3%. Findings and limits, study-wide: First-cohort TCR clusters were later found to tend to co-occur in the 90 to 150 validation repertoires.

The J gene is TRBJ2-1, the V gene TRBV30; possibly TRBD2 for D (5 bases). The sample was PBMCs. The receptor comes from a man younger than 35 in good health and CMV-seronegative. This CDR3 reads CAWSSTRTAGEQFF. As DNA, the CDR3 is TGTGCCTGGAGTTCGACGAGGACGGCGGGTGAGCAGTTCTTC.